This passage covers 25 T cell receptor beta chains from one sample sequenced in a study of cytomegalovirus exposure and HLA in healthy donors (dated by TCRdb to about 2017). The library was obtained by the immunoSEQ multiplex PCR assay. Held by TCRdb, this immuneACCESS table contains in-frame sequences only and omits some clones. Under half of the omission traces to an unresolved V gene where checked; the cause of the rest is unknown. For this sample the table gives 200,000 to 250,000 clones, of which approximately 87% were detected only once. In total, the top ten clones hold 2.6% of the sample. The sequencing input was PBMCs. Receptors were obtained from a man in his late teens or twenties in good health and CMV-seronegative.

The rearrangement uses TRBV5-8 and TRBJ2-7; TRBD1 might be the D (6 bases). This CDR3 contains 13 residues. V was clipped by 4 bases and J by 3 bases, with 11 bases between them. Germline-derived CDR1 and CDR2 are SGHTS and YDEGEE. CDR3 DNA: TGTGCCAGCAGCCGGGGACATCTCTACGAGCAGTACTTC. This codes for CASSRGHLYEQYF.

This clone was picked up a small number of times. CDR3: CASSLAGTSTNEKLFF. The DNA for the CDR3 is TGCGCCAGCAGCTTGGCGGGGACTTCAACTAATGAAAAACTGTTTTTT. This chain uses TRBV5-1 with TRBJ1-4, with TRBD1 as a possible D gene (5 bases). Germline V gene sequence: CDR1 SGHRS, CDR2 YFSETQ. This CDR3 spans 16 amino acids. Trimming shortened V by 0 bases and J by 0 bases, and 9 bases separated the two germline ends.

This chain uses TRBV10-3 with TRBJ2-5, with 7 positions matching TRBD1. Germline-derived CDR1 and CDR2 are ENHRY and SYGVKD. The CDR3 sequence is 15 residues long. Trimming removed 6 bases from V and 5 bases from J; junction bases left unmatched: 12. Here the CDR3 reads CAISPGQPALETQYF. CDR3 in DNA: TGTGCCATCAGCCCGGGACAGCCGGCCTTGGAGACCCAGTACTTC.

V is TRBV2 and J is TRBJ1-5; tentative D call: TRBD1 (6 bases). The CDR3 covers 18 residues. Germline V CDR1 and CDR2: SNHLY, FYNNEI. V lost 3 bases, J lost 0 bases, and 18 bases lay in between. CDR3 coding DNA: TGTGCCAGCAGTGACCGGGGACATCGAATTAATAGCAATCAGCCCCAGCATTTT. This translates into CASSDRGHRINSNQPQHF.

This chain uses TRBV30 with TRBJ2-3; 8 bases align to TRBD2. The CDR3 covers 15 residues. V gave up 0 bases and J gave up 5 bases; unmatched junction bases: 7. The V gene's germline CDR1 is GTSNPN and CDR2 SVGIG (reference sequence). The CDR3 DNA follows: TGTGCCTGGAGTGTACGAGGCGGGAGGCGAGATACGCAGTATTTT. It codes for CAWSVRGGRRDTQYF.

The chain uses TRBV6-5 and TRBJ2-3, with 9 bases lining up with TRBD2. With 2 bases clipped from V and 5 bases from J, the junction kept 8 bases outside the gene matches. CDR3 length equals 16 residues. Germline CDR1 and CDR2: MNHEY and SVGAGI. The CDR3: CASSYGLAGRGDTQYF. CDR3 in DNA: TGTGCCAGCAGTTACGGGCTAGCGGGGCGCGGAGATACGCAGTATTTT.

V gene TRBV30 combines with J gene TRBJ2-5, with 13 bases matching TRBD2. J gave up 9 bases and V 2 bases, and 3 bases lay outside the gene matches. The CDR3 is 13 residues long. The germline gives CDR1 GTSNPN, CDR2 SVGIG (reference sequence). CDR3 region: CAWSSGTSGAQYF. The CDR3 DNA is TGTGCCTGGAGTTCCGGGACTAGCGGGGCCCAGTACTTC.

The chain is built from TRBV19 and TRBJ1-2; no firm D call. CDR1 is LNHDA and CDR2 is SQIVND in the germline V gene (reference sequence). With 2 bases removed from V and 11 bases from J, the gap between germline ends came to 21 bases. The CDR3 has 15 residues. DNA for the CDR3: TGTGCCAGTAGTATATTATCGAGTAAGAATCTATCATACACCTTC. Its protein product is CASSILSSKNLSYTF. The full variable domain, in which reference TRBV19 and TRBJ1-2 provide the parts outside the CDR3, is DGGITQSPKYLFRKEGQNVTLSCEQNLNHDAMYWYRQDPGQGLRLIYYSQIVNDFQKGDIAEGYSVSREKKESFPLTVTSAQKNPTAFYLCASSILSSKNLSYTFGSGTRLTVV.

The rearrangement links TRBV5-1 to TRBJ2-7, with TRBD1 identical over 8 bases. The germline gives CDR1 SGHRS, CDR2 YFSETQ. The V and J ends lost 0 bases and 9 bases, in that order; junction bases with no gene match: 11. The CDR3 is made up of 15 amino acids. CDR3 amino acids: CASSLGLDRVLVQYF. In nucleotides, the CDR3 is TGCGCCAGCAGCTTGGGCCTGGACAGGGTTTTAGTGCAGTACTTC.

The J gene is TRBJ2-7, the V gene TRBV6-1, with 7 bases that match TRBD2. CDR1 is MNHNS, CDR2 SASEGT, per germline. J lost 2 bases, V lost 7 bases, and 11 bases had no gene match. The CDR3 consists of 15 residues. This CDR3 reads CASIRRRGETYEQYF. The DNA for the CDR3 is TGTGCCAGCATACGGCGACGGGGGGAAACCTACGAGCAGTACTTC.

The J gene is TRBJ2-7, the V gene TRBV4-3, with 8 nucleotides matching TRBD1. CDR1 and CDR2 from the germline V gene are LGHNA and YSLEER. This CDR3 is 16 amino acids long. Trimming removed 0 bases from V and 6 bases from J; junction bases left unmatched: 10. The CDR3 DNA follows: TGCGCCAGCAGCCAAGAGTGGGGTGACAGGGGCAGCGAGCAGTACTTC. Protein product: CASSQEWGDRGSEQYF.

This clone was picked up one time. The chain recombines TRBV7-7 with TRBJ2-7, with TRBD2 identical over 11 bases. V shed 5 bases, J shed 6 bases, and the junction held 6 bases outside the gene matches. The CDR3 spans 14 residues. CDR1 is SSHAT, CDR2 FNYEAQ, per germline (reference sequence). The CDR3 is CASSPSGRSSEQYF. CDR3 in DNA: TGTGCCAGCAGCCCTAGCGGGAGGTCGAGCGAGCAGTACTTC.

The gene calls are TRBV5-1 and TRBJ2-3; TRBD2 is a possible D gene (7 bases). The germline V and J ends were trimmed by 4 bases and 2 bases, with 14 bases remaining between them. CDR1 SGHRS and CDR2 YFSETQ come from the germline V gene. CDR3 size: 15 residues. CDR3 in DNA: TGCGCCAGCAGCGTTGGGGGGGCTTCCACAGATACGCAGTATTTT. Translating gives CASSVGGASTDTQYF. Variable domain in full (rest from reference TRBV5-1 and TRBJ2-3): KAGVTQTPRYLIKTRGQQVTLSCSPISGHRSVSWYQQTPGQGLQFLFEYFSETQRNKGNFPGRFSGRQFSNSRSEMNVSTLELGDSALYLCASSVGGASTDTQYFGPGTRLTVL.

The rearrangement joins TRBV28 to TRBJ2-1, with D tentatively TRBD2 (6 bases). Deletions cut 8 bases from V and 0 bases from J, with 8 bases between. The V gene's germline CDR1 is MDHEN and CDR2 SYDVKM. This CDR3 contains 13 residues. The CDR3 region is CASWRGSYNEQFF. CDR3 DNA: TGTGCCAGCTGGCGGGGCTCCTACAATGAGCAGTTCTTC.

The V gene is TRBV11-2, the J gene TRBJ2-7, with 11 nucleotides matching TRBD2. Losses at the gene ends were 4 bases for V and 7 bases for J; bases not matched to a gene: 9. The CDR3 sequence is 15 residues long. CDR1 is SGHAT, CDR2 FQNNGV, per germline. CDR3 sequence: CASSSLRGLAGEQYF. In DNA form, the CDR3 reads TGTGCCAGCAGCTCTCTCCGCGGACTAGCGGGTGAGCAGTACTTC.

The V and J genes are TRBV9 and TRBJ2-1; 9 nucleotides agree with TRBD2. With V trimmed by 1 base and J by 3 bases, 2 bases remained unmatched. CDR3 size: 15 residues. Germline V gene data show CDR1 as SGDLS and CDR2 as YYNGEE. The CDR3: CASSVLAGVYNEQFF. The DNA for the CDR3 is TGTGCCAGCAGCGTATTAGCGGGGGTCTACAATGAGCAGTTCTTC.

The chain recombines TRBV4-3 with TRBJ1-2; D perhaps matches TRBD1 (5 bases). From germline, CDR1 is LGHNA and CDR2 YSLEER. Trimming stripped 4 bases from V and 1 base from J, with 16 bases between. The CDR3 contains 16 residues. The CDR3 coding sequence is TGCGCCAGCAGCCTCGGAGGGGTCGGGGATAACTATGGCTACACCTTC. As protein: CASSLGGVGDNYGYTF.

The gene calls are TRBV5-4 and TRBJ2-2; possibly TRBD2 for D (6 bases). V was shortened by 3 bases and J by 6 bases, with 12 bases between the two germline ends. Germline values: CDR1 SGHNT, CDR2 YYREEE (reference sequence). The CDR3 sequence is 14 residues long. CDR3 residues: CASSSARGPGELFF. CDR3 nucleotides: TGTGCCAGCAGCTCCGCGCGGGGACCCGGGGAGCTGTTTTTT.

The chain carries TRBV9 and TRBJ2-5; 9 positions match TRBD1. The CDR3 covers 14 residues. J gave up 4 bases and V 2 bases, and 3 bases lay outside the gene matches. Germline V gene sequence: CDR1 SGDLS, CDR2 YYNGEE. The DNA of the CDR3 is TGTGCCAGCAGCGTCCTGGACAGGGGAGAGACCCAGTACTTC. Its translation is CASSVLDRGETQYF. Full variable domain (rest looked up from reference TRBV9 and TRBJ2-5): DSGVTQTPKHLITATGQRVTLRCSPRSGDLSVYWYQQSLDQGLQFLIQYYNGEERAKGNILERFSAQQFPDLHSELNLSSLELGDSALYFCASSVLDRGETQYFGPGTRLLVL.

The J gene is TRBJ2-5, the V gene TRBV18; D is possibly TRBD1 (6 bases). The length of the CDR3 is 18 residues. Trimming removed 3 bases from V and 5 bases from J, with 25 bases in between. CDR1 is KGHSH and CDR2 is LQKENI in the germline V gene. CDR3 protein: CASSPIPPTLKRGETQYF. In DNA form, the CDR3 reads TGTGCCAGCTCACCGATTCCACCGACCCTCAAGAGGGGGGAGACCCAGTACTTC.

The chain links TRBV5-1 to TRBJ2-7; 9 bases align to TRBD2. Germline CDR1 is SGHRS and CDR2 is YFSETQ. The ends lost 2 bases at V and 3 bases at J; junction bases unmatched: 15. The CDR3 has 18 residues. The CDR3 region is CASSFPEGASGARYEQYF. The CDR3 DNA reads as TGCGCCAGCAGCTTCCCCGAGGGGGCTAGCGGGGCCCGCTACGAGCAGTACTTC.

J is TRBJ2-7 and V is TRBV4-1; a possible D gene is TRBD2 (6 bases). The V gene's germline CDR1 is MGHRA and CDR2 YSYEKL. V lost 5 bases, J lost 1 base, and 9 bases lay in between. CDR3 length: 13 residues. CDR3 nucleotides: TGCGCCAGCAGCAGCGGGCGATCCTACGAGCAGTACTTC. This gives the protein CASSSGRSYEQYF.

This clone showed up just a few times. The chain carries TRBV5-1 and TRBJ1-2, with TRBD1 matching over 8 bases. V was pared by 4 bases and J by 6 bases, with 11 bases of the junction left unmatched. The CDR3 consists of 15 residues. In germline, CDR1 is SGHRS, CDR2 YFSETQ. The DNA of the CDR3 is TGCGCCAGCAGCCCGGAGACAGGGGTGTTCAATGGCTACACCTTC. Its translation: CASSPETGVFNGYTF.

This chain's CDR3 is CASSPTDRAGELFF. DNA for the CDR3: TGTGCCAGCAGCCCGACCGACAGGGCCGGGGAGCTGTTTTTT. This chain links TRBV28 with TRBJ2-2, with 7 nucleotides matching TRBD1. V trimming: 6 bases; J trimming: 6 bases; junction bases outside the gene matches: 7. The CDR3 runs 14 residues. The germline V gene encodes CDR1 MDHEN and CDR2 SYDVKM.

DNA for the CDR3: TGTGCCAGCAGTCTGACTAGCAGAGAGACCCAGTACTTC. This translates into CASSLTSRETQYF. J is TRBJ2-5 and V is TRBV28; 7 bases align to TRBD2. The CDR3 has 13 residues. Germline lookup yields CDR1 MDHEN and CDR2 SYDVKM. V lost 5 bases and J lost 4; bases outside the gene matches: 4.